This passage covers 23 T cell receptor beta chains from one sample sequenced in a study of T cell responses to AZD1222 COVID-19 vaccine. Some clones are missing from TCRdb's copy, which holds only in-frame ones; the method was immunoSEQ multiplex PCR. There are some 120,000 clones in the sample; around 88% occur only once, and under 6.5% lies in the top ten. The sample was peripheral blood, taken on day 0 of AZD1222 vaccination. The receptors were sampled from an adult in good health.

This clone was observed a single time. The chain couples TRBV19 to TRBJ1-2; 7 bases map to TRBD1. The V segment lost 3 bases and the J segment 2 bases; nucleotides outside the gene matches: 9. The germline CDR1 and CDR2 sequences are LNHDA and SQIVND (reference sequence). The CDR3 runs to 16 residues. For the CDR3, the DNA is TGTGCCAGTAGTATGGTGGACAGGTTCCAGAACTATGGCTACACCTTC. Translation: CASSMVDRFQNYGYTF.

This rearrangement joins TRBV7-9 to TRBJ1-1; 7 bases agree with TRBD1. The J segment lost 2 bases and the V segment lost 1 base, leaving 4 bases of the junction unmatched. The CDR3 is made up of 15 amino acids. CDR1 and CDR2 from the germline V gene are SEHNR and FQNEAQ (reference sequence). The DNA for the CDR3 is TGTGCCAGCAGCTTAGGGACAGGACCCAACACTGAAGCTTTCTTT. Its translation: CASSLGTGPNTEAFF.

The chain links TRBV7-9 to TRBJ1-5; 11 bases match TRBD1. With V trimmed by 5 bases and J by 8 bases, 8 bases remained unmatched. This CDR3 spans 15 amino acids. Per the germline V gene, CDR1 is SEHNR and CDR2 is FQNEAQ (reference sequence). The CDR3 DNA reads TGTGCCAGCAGCCAACAGGGACAGGGGGGGGAGCCCCAGCATTTT. It is translated as CASSQQGQGGEPQHF. The full variable domain, rest sourced from reference TRBV7-9 and TRBJ1-5, is DTGVSQNPRHKITKRGQNVTFRCDPISEHNRLYWYRQTLGQGPEFLTYFQNEAQLEKSRLLSDRFSAERPKGSFSTLEIQRTEQGDSAMYLCASSQQGQGGEPQHFGDGTRLSIL.

The rearrangement joins TRBV19 to TRBJ1-2; a possible D gene is TRBD1 (5 bases). Trimming took off 7 bases at V and 1 base at J, with 16 bases between the two ends. In germline, CDR1 is LNHDA, CDR2 SQIVND (reference sequence). The CDR3 is 15 amino acids. The CDR3 nucleotides are TGTGCCAGTATCGATGGGGCAGCGGATAACTATGGCTACACCTTC. This gives the protein CASIDGAADNYGYTF.

The chain is built from TRBV18 and TRBJ2-1; 9 bases match TRBD1. Germline V lookup: CDR1 KGHSH, CDR2 LQKENI. With V trimmed by 1 base and J by 5 bases, 3 bases remained unmatched. The CDR3 contains 15 residues. The CDR3 loop is CASSPRGQGDNEQFF. For the CDR3, the DNA is TGTGCCAGCTCACCACGGGGACAGGGTGACAATGAGCAGTTCTTC.

The V call is TRBV5-1, the J call TRBJ2-7; 8 bases fit TRBD2. With V trimmed by 0 bases and J by 1 base, 3 bases remained unmatched. In germline, CDR1 is SGHRS, CDR2 YFSETQ. This CDR3 is built from 15 residues. CDR3 in amino acids: CASSLAREASYEQYF. For the CDR3, the DNA is TGCGCCAGCAGCTTGGCGCGGGAGGCGTCCTACGAGCAGTACTTC.

This clone was detected once. The chain carries TRBV2 and TRBJ2-1; 9 positions match TRBD1. CDR1 is SNHLY, CDR2 FYNNEI, per germline. The CDR3 covers 13 residues. With 5 bases clipped from V and 10 bases from J, the junction kept 6 bases outside the gene matches. The CDR3 DNA follows: TGTGCCAGCAGTTATGACAGGGGGAGGGAGCAGTTCTTC. Amino acids: CASSYDRGREQFF.

The V call is TRBV21-1, the J call TRBJ1-5. TRBV21-1 is assigned pseudogene status. This CDR3 spans 13 amino acids. The CDR3 DNA is TGTGCCAGCAGCAAATGCACGGATCAGCCCCAGCATTTT. The encoded protein is CASSKCTDQPQHF.

The chain links TRBV7-9 to TRBJ2-2; 11 nucleotides match TRBD1. Per the germline V gene, CDR1 is SEHNR and CDR2 is FQNEAQ (reference sequence). There are 16 residues in the CDR3. The V segment lost 5 bases and the J segment 6 bases; nucleotides outside the gene matches: 8. The CDR3 coding sequence is TGTGCCAGCAGCCAGGACAGGGGGCCAGGGCCCGGGGAGCTGTTTTTT. Amino acid sequence: CASSQDRGPGPGELFF.

The genes are TRBV5-1 and TRBJ2-1; no clear D gene. Germline CDR1 is SGHRS and CDR2 is YFSETQ. The CDR3 runs 15 residues. Trimming shortened V by 3 bases and J by 0 bases, and 10 bases separated the two germline ends. The CDR3, as DNA: TGCGCCAGCAGCTCCCACCCGAGCTCCTACAATGAGCAGTTCTTC. It yields the protein CASSSHPSSYNEQFF. The full variable domain, in which reference TRBV5-1 and TRBJ2-1 provide the parts outside the CDR3, is KAGVTQTPRYLIKTRGQQVTLSCSPISGHRSVSWYQQTPGQGLQFLFEYFSETQRNKGNFPGRFSGRQFSNSRSEMNVSTLELGDSALYLCASSSHPSSYNEQFFGPGTRLTVL.

The chain combines TRBV6-1 with TRBJ1-1; D gene unclear. The CDR3 has 15 amino acids. Germline CDR1 is MNHNS and CDR2 is SASEGT. The V end lost 2 bases, the J end lost 2 bases, and 12 bases lay between the germline ends. The CDR3 here is CASSEMAGINTEAFF. CDR3 coding DNA: TGTGCCAGCAGTGAAATGGCGGGGATTAACACTGAAGCTTTCTTT.

The chain couples TRBV7-8 to TRBJ1-5, with D unclear. This CDR3 spans 13 amino acids. V lost 1 base to trimming and J lost 5 bases, with 6 bases between them. Germline V lookup: CDR1 SGHVS, CDR2 FQNEAQ. In nucleotides, the CDR3 is TGTGCCAGCAGCTTAGAGAGGGATCAGCCCCAGCATTTT. It yields the protein CASSLERDQPQHF.

The CDR3 sequence is CASSLAGALGYTF. The CDR3 bases are TGTGCCAGCAGCTTAGCGGGGGCGCTTGGCTACACCTTC. The chain employs TRBV7-6 and TRBJ1-2, with D perhaps matching TRBD1 (6 bases). The germline V and J ends were trimmed by 0 bases and 7 bases, with 9 bases remaining between them. The CDR3 runs 13 residues. The germline V gene encodes CDR1 SGHVS and CDR2 FNYEAQ.

The chain recombines TRBV5-4 with TRBJ1-1; possible D gene TRBD1, 5 bases. V was pared by 0 bases and J by 4 bases, with 7 bases between. The CDR3 runs to 13 residues. Per germline, CDR1 SGHNT and CDR2 YYREEE (reference sequence). CDR3 coding DNA: TGTGCCAGCAGCTTGGGGGGGTTCACTGAAGCTTTCTTT. Translated: CASSLGGFTEAFF.

J is TRBJ2-2 and V is TRBV7-4; D is uncertain. The V and J ends lost 0 bases and 1 base respectively, with 15 bases between them. The CDR3 totals 18 residues. Germline V gene lookup returns CDR1 SGHVT and CDR2 SQSDAQ. The CDR3 nucleotides are TGTGCCAGCAGCTTAGCCCCCCCGCAACCTAGGAACACCGGGGAGCTGTTTTTT. Its translation: CASSLAPPQPRNTGELFF.

This chain connects TRBV7-2 to TRBJ1-6, with D possibly TRBD1 on 6 matching bases. Germline-derived CDR1 and CDR2 are SGHTA and FQGNSA. CDR3 length equals 15 residues. V was pared by 0 bases and J by 9 bases, with 12 bases between. CDR3 sequence (DNA): TGTGCCAGCAGCTTAGCTACAGGGACGCTTTCACCCCTCCACTTT. This translates into CASSLATGTLSPLHF.

This sequence joins TRBV7-9 and TRBJ1-5; tentative D call: TRBD1 (5 bases). The V end was cut by 1 base, the J end by 12 bases, with 10 bases between. Germline V lookup: CDR1 SEHNR, CDR2 FQNEAQ (reference sequence). The CDR3 contains 12 residues. CDR3 nucleotides: TGTGCCAGCAGCTTAGAGCAGGGCGGCCAGCATTTT. Encoded protein: CASSLEQGGQHF.

This clone was observed a handful of times. This chain connects TRBV18 to TRBJ2-5, with D unclear. Germline V CDR1 and CDR2: KGHSH, LQKENI. This CDR3 has 12 amino acids. Trimming stripped 2 bases from V and 3 bases from J, with 4 bases between. The CDR3: CASSPSEETQYF. The CDR3 region has the DNA TGTGCCAGCTCACCAAGCGAAGAGACCCAGTACTTC.

The sample holds a few counts of this clone. This chain links TRBV6-4 with TRBJ1-2, with 8 bases aligning to TRBD1. The J segment lost 7 bases and the V segment lost 2 bases, leaving 9 bases of the junction unmatched. This CDR3 spans 15 amino acids. CDR1 and CDR2 (germline): MRHNA, SNTAGT. The CDR3 DNA reads as TGTGCCAGCAGTGACACCCCTCAGGGGGCGCTTGGCTACACCTTC. Encoded protein: CASSDTPQGALGYTF.

The rearrangement uses TRBV6-4 and TRBJ2-5; D is unresolved. From germline, CDR1 is MRHNA and CDR2 SNTAGT. Between the trimmed V and J ends, which lost 0 bases and 7 bases, there was a span of 9 bases. The CDR3 has 13 amino acids. Here the CDR3 DNA reads TGTGCCAGCAGTGACTCCGACTCAGGGACCCAGTACTTC. Protein sequence: CASSDSDSGTQYF.

The chain employs TRBV5-4 and TRBJ1-1; D call uncertain. The CDR3 totals 13 residues. Germline V CDR1 and CDR2: SGHNT, YYREEE (reference sequence). Trimming took 2 bases from V and 1 from J, leaving 6 bases between them. In DNA form, the CDR3 reads TGTGCCAGCAGCTTTTACGGGAACACTGAAGCTTTCTTT. Its translation is CASSFYGNTEAFF.

The chain uses TRBV11-2 and TRBJ2-1; a weak D match, TRBD2 (6 bases). V was trimmed by 1 base and J by 9 bases, leaving 16 bases between them. CDR1 is SGHAT, CDR2 FQNNGV, per germline. This CDR3 is 15 amino acids long. The CDR3 nucleotides read TGTGCCAGCAGCTTAGGGGAGGCAGGGTCGGTTGAGCAGTTCTTC. Its translation is CASSLGEAGSVEQFF.

The rearrangement uses TRBV5-1 and TRBJ2-2; no reliable D call. This CDR3 contains 12 residues. Between the trimmed V and J ends, which lost 7 bases and 5 bases, there was a span of 9 bases. Per the germline V gene, CDR1 is SGHRS and CDR2 is YFSETQ. CDR3 sequence reads: CASAQKTGELFF. In DNA form, the CDR3 reads TGCGCCAGCGCCCAAAAAACCGGGGAGCTGTTTTTT.